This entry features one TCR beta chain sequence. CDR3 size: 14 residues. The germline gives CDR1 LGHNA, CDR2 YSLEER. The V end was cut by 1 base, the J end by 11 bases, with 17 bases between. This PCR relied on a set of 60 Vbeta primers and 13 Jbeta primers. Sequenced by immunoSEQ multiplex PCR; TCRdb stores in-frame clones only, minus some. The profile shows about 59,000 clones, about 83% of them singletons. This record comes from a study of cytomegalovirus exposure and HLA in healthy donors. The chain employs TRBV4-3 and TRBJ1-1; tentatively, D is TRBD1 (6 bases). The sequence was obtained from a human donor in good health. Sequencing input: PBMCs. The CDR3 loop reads CASSQAPRRQAAFF. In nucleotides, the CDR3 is TGCGCCAGCAGCCAAGCCCCGAGACGACAGGCGGCTTTCTTT.